This TCR beta chain is drawn from a study of T cell responses to AZD1222 COVID-19 vaccine (dated by TCRdb to the early 2020s). General notes on the study: Because spike-specific TCR depth and breadth did not differ between the two schedules, AZD1222 recipients who got a second dose at roughly 4 weeks were pooled with those who got a second dose at roughly 12 weeks. Trial participants were enrolled by age into subgroups of 18-55, 56-69 and 70-plus years, and around 150, 29 and 61 TCR-sequenced participants, respectively, were included in these subgroups. A total of approximately 230 trial participants underwent TCR sequencing, of whom approximately 210 received two doses of AZD1222 and about 26 received two doses of the MenACWY control vaccine. Results and caveats for the whole study, not just this receptor: Because no day 14 peak-response samples were available, repertoires were characterized only after the peak T cell response. Participants were mostly white British and included more females than males, and it was suggested by the authors that clonal diversity may have been underestimated. Epitopes outside the regions mutated in the B.1.351 and B.1.1.7 variants were reportedly recognized by nearly half of the unique spike-specific TCRs. Conclusions about previously exposed vaccinees are limited because only a handful of AZD1222 recipients were SARS-CoV-2 seropositive at baseline. After two AZD1222 doses, both the breadth and the depth of spike-specific TCRs were significantly higher than at day 0 and than in MenACWY recipients. CD4 TCRs associated with the vaccine covered the entire spike protein, and the dominant responses were in regions 160-218 and 743-854. In the small 56-69-year group, the increase in depth fell short of significance, most likely because of low power.

The time point label, read with the paper, signifies: baseline before first vaccination. Vaccinee samples were obtained from the UK trials COV001 and COV002, which included a single-blind randomized controlled phase 2/3 trial of AZD1222 (ChAdOx1 nCoV-19) in healthy adults. For TCRbeta chain sequencing, PBMC samples from trial participants were taken at day 0 and at day 28 after the second dose. Reading the germline V gene (reference sequence) gives CDR1 LNHDA and CDR2 SQIVND. The CDR3 covers 15 residues, taking in both the cysteine and the phenylalanine. Only the CDR3 DNA stays, 45 bases, in frame from base 1. V lost 6 bases and J lost 0 bases; the stretch between them is 12 bases long. On this clone itself: Its antigen remains unidentified. No base quality values were provided; no much bigger clone lies one nucleotide off.

The CDR3 regions of human TCRbeta chains were analyzed by immunosequencing. The authors processed their data as follows. Repertoire TCRs were checked for matches against a reference library of SARS-CoV-2-specific TCRs that had been generated using the MIRA antigen-specificity platform. Breadth was defined as the fraction of unique TCRs that were SARS-CoV-2-associated, and depth was defined as the fraction of total T cells that were SARS-CoV-2-associated. Using the MIRA data, each spike-specific TCR was assigned both to the spike region to which the TCR was reactive and to a CD4 or CD8 class. Log10-transformed breadth and depth values were compared by one-way ANOVA with Sidak's multiple comparisons tests. TCRdb's version of the immuneACCESS table is confined to in-frame rearrangements and falls short of the full clone set. An unresolved V gene accounts for under half of the shortfall where checked; the remainder is of unknown origin. V and J calls and clone size are those listed in that table; D and trimming were worked out from the DNA. This sample lists approximately 64,000 clones; roughly 84% were detected once. The ten largest account for around 7.8% of the sample.

Recombination linked TRBV19 to TRBJ1-5, with the D gene call left open. The sequences come from peripheral blood, collected on day 0 of AZD1222 vaccination. The receptor was derived from an adult in good health. The sequence in DNA is TGTGCCAGTAGCGAGGACGGAGATAGCAATCAGCCCCAGCATTTT. Its translation reads: CASSEDGDSNQPQHF.